This T cell receptor beta chain was captured in a study of cytomegalovirus exposure and HLA in healthy donors. At the level of the study: The 550 to 700 first-cohort repertoires and the 130 or so validation repertoires shared the same platform, a later analysis reported.

Sequencing was performed with immunoSEQ multiplex PCR; in TCRdb, only in-frame clones are kept and a portion is missing. In the table there are about 220,000 clones, around nine tenths of which are singletons. A word on this clone: The antigen remains unidentified.

Study-wide results and caveats: Confirmation was obtained in vitro that a few CMV-associated chains are specific for CMV antigens. The authors enumerated over 150 TCR beta chains as linked to cytomegalovirus.

Sequenced sample: PBMCs. This TCR derives from a woman between 18 and 29 years old in good health and CMV-seronegative.

CDR3 sequence reads: CASSKDRIDEQYF. In DNA form, the CDR3 reads TGCGCCAGCAGCAAGGACAGAATCGACGAGCAGTACTTC. V usage is TRBV5-1 and J usage is TRBJ2-7; D possibly corresponds to TRBD1 (6 bases). Looked up from germline, CDR1 is SGHRS and CDR2 is YFSETQ. V was cut by 4 bases and J by 5 bases, with 13 bases left in between. The CDR3 length is 13 residues.